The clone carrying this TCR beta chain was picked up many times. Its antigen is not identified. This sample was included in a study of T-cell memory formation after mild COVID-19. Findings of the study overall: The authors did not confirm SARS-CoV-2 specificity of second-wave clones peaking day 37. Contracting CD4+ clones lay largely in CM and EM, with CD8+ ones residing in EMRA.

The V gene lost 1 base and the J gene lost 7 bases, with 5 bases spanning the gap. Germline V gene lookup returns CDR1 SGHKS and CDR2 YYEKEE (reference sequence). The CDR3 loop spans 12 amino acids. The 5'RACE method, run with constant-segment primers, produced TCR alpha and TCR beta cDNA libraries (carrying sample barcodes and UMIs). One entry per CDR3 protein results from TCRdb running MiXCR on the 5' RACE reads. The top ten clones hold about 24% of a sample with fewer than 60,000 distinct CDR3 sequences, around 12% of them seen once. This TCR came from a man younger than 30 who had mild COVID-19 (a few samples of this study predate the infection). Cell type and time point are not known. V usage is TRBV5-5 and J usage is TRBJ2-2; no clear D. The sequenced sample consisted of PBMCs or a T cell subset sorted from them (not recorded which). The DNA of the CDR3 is TGTGCCAGCAGCTTGTATATCGGGGAGCTGTTTTTT. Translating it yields CASSLYIGELFF.